A single sample gave rise to the 28 T cell receptor beta chains below, sequenced in a study of cytomegalovirus exposure and HLA in healthy donors. Profiled with immunoSEQ multiplex PCR; TCRdb holds only in-frame clones, not every one. Counted here are around 180,000 clones, more than 75% occurring once; the ten biggest clones make up over 5.5%. Sequenced input: PBMCs. The receptors here all came from a man aged 18 to 29 in good health and CMV-seropositive.

The CDR3 coding sequence is TGTGCCACTACCTCGGGGACCCAGTACTTC. Protein product: CATTSGTQYF. The rearrangement links TRBV27 to TRBJ2-5; no clear D gene. Looked up from germline, CDR1 is MNHEY and CDR2 is SMNVEV (reference sequence). V was trimmed by 10 bases and J by 7 bases, leaving 10 bases between them. CDR3 length: 10 residues.

This chain uses TRBV7-2 with TRBJ2-7, with 7 bases aligning to TRBD2. V was pared by 5 bases and J by 7 bases, with 14 bases of the junction left unmatched. The CDR3 is 15 amino acids. Germline-derived CDR1 and CDR2 are SGHTA and FQGNSA. The CDR3 spells CASSRVAGVPSEQYF. The DNA of the CDR3 is TGTGCCAGCAGCCGAGTAGCGGGTGTTCCTTCAGAGCAGTACTTC.

This chain uses TRBV18 with TRBJ2-7; 11 nucleotides align to TRBD1. From germline, CDR1 is KGHSH and CDR2 LQKENI. There are 17 residues in the CDR3. Trimming at V came to 3 bases and at J to 2 bases, leaving 9 bases not matched to a gene. CDR3 nucleotide sequence: TGTGCCAGCTCACCTAAGGTACCGGGACAGGGGGCCTACGAGCAGTACTTC. Residues: CASSPKVPGQGAYEQYF.

This clone occurred a few times. This chain uses TRBV7-2 with TRBJ2-3, with D unclear. The CDR3 length is 13 residues. Looked up from germline, CDR1 is SGHTA and CDR2 is FQGNSA. V lost 3 bases to trimming and J lost 5 bases, with 9 bases between them. The CDR3 loop is CASSFSHRDTQYF. The CDR3 coding sequence is TGTGCCAGCAGCTTTAGCCATCGAGATACGCAGTATTTT.

The rearrangement links TRBV10-3 to TRBJ2-7; the match to TRBD2 covers 7 bases. The CDR3 consists of 15 residues. The J segment lost 6 bases and the V segment lost 6 bases, leaving 14 bases of the junction unmatched. Per the germline V gene, CDR1 is ENHRY and CDR2 is SYGVKD. CDR3 nucleotides: TGTGCCATCAGAGGTGTGGAAAGGGAGGGTAGCGAGCAGTACTTC. Translating it yields CAIRGVEREGSEQYF.

The genes are TRBV11-2 and TRBJ2-1; D is uncertain. There are 15 residues in the CDR3. The V gene's germline CDR1 is SGHAT and CDR2 FQNNGV. With 2 bases removed from V and 0 bases from J, the gap between germline ends came to 8 bases. CDR3 DNA sequence: TGTGCCAGCAGCTTAAGCCAAAGCTCCTACAATGAGCAGTTCTTC. It translates to CASSLSQSSYNEQFF.

The rearrangement uses TRBV29-1 and TRBJ2-5; TRBD2 is a possible D gene (6 bases). The length of the CDR3 is 16 residues. Germline CDR1 and CDR2: SQVTM and ANQGSEA. V was shortened by 4 bases and J by 3 bases, with 21 bases between the two germline ends. As DNA, the CDR3 is TGCAGCGTTGCATTTGGGGGGTCCCTCGCTAAAGAGACCCAGTACTTC. It codes for CSVAFGGSLAKETQYF.

This clone has more than one count but fewer than ten. The CDR3 loop reads CASSVTRTTGELFF. The CDR3 DNA reads TGTGCCAGCAGCGTAACTCGGACTACCGGGGAGCTGTTTTTT. The genes are TRBV9 and TRBJ2-2, with D perhaps matching TRBD2 (5 bases). The ends were cut back, 1 base at V and 5 bases at J, with 9 bases in the middle. The CDR3 is made up of 14 amino acids. Looked up from germline, CDR1 is SGDLS and CDR2 is YYNGEE.

The chain carries TRBV9 and TRBJ2-7, with 8 positions matching TRBD2. This CDR3 contains 15 residues. With 3 bases clipped from V and 7 bases from J, the junction kept 12 bases outside the gene matches. From germline, CDR1 is SGDLS and CDR2 YYNGEE. This CDR3 is CASSAGSGRAGEQYF. In DNA, the CDR3 is TGTGCCAGCAGCGCAGGGAGCGGGAGAGCAGGTGAGCAGTACTTC.

The J gene is TRBJ1-2, the V gene TRBV27; TRBD1 aligns across 10 bases. Trimming took 3 bases from V and 2 from J; bases not matched to a gene: 9. This CDR3 is 17 amino acids long. CDR1 MNHEY and CDR2 SMNVEV come from the germline V gene (reference sequence). The CDR3 protein is CASSFLRTGGLNYGYTF. CDR3 DNA: TGTGCCAGCAGTTTTCTCAGGACAGGGGGTCTCAACTATGGCTACACCTTC.

This chain uses TRBV25-1 with TRBJ2-5; 12 bases are a match to TRBD2. This CDR3 spans 15 amino acids. V trimming: 5 bases; J trimming: 1 base; junction bases outside the gene matches: 2. Looked up from germline, CDR1 is MGHDK and CDR2 is SYGVNS. The CDR3 sequence: CASSPTSGSQETQYF. The CDR3 DNA follows: TGTGCCAGCAGTCCGACTAGCGGGAGCCAAGAGACCCAGTACTTC. Full variable domain (missing parts from reference TRBV25-1 and TRBJ2-5): EADIYQTPRYLVIGTGKKITLECSQTMGHDKMYWYQQDPGMELHLIHYSYGVNSTEKGDLSSESTVSRIRTEHFPLTLESARPSHTSQYLCASSPTSGSQETQYFGPGTRLLVL.

This clone was detected a few times. The rearrangement links TRBV4-3 to TRBJ2-7; TRBD2 matches 7 bases. The germline CDR1 and CDR2 sequences are LGHNA and YSLEER. Losses at the gene ends were 1 base for V and 2 bases for J; bases not matched to a gene: 5. The CDR3 contains 15 residues. The DNA of the CDR3 is TGCGCCAGCAGCCAAGGGAGCGGGGTACCCTACGAGCAGTACTTC. Translating gives CASSQGSGVPYEQYF.

This rearrangement joins TRBV7-2 to TRBJ1-4, with 9 bases fitting TRBD1. The CDR3 totals 17 residues. J gave up 6 bases and V 1 base, and 9 bases lay outside the gene matches. The germline CDR1 and CDR2 sequences are SGHTA and FQGNSA. The DNA of the CDR3 is TGTGCCAGCAGCTTAGAACTGACAGGGGGGTTGGATGAAAAACTGTTTTTT. It translates to CASSLELTGGLDEKLFF.

As DNA, the CDR3 is TGTGCCACCAGCAGAGATCGAGGCAATGAGCAGTTCTTC. It specifies CATSRDRGNEQFF. The chain combines TRBV15 with TRBJ2-1, with unresolved D. From germline, CDR1 is LNHNV and CDR2 YYDKDF (reference sequence). Trimming left V 0 bases short and J 6 bases short, with 6 bases between. The CDR3 covers 13 residues.

The chain employs TRBV27 and TRBJ1-2, with 8 positions matching TRBD1. Germline V gives CDR1 MNHEY, CDR2 SMNVEV (reference sequence). The CDR3 is 13 amino acids. With 5 bases clipped from V and 3 bases from J, the junction kept 2 bases outside the gene matches. The DNA of the CDR3 is TGTGCCAGCAGTACGACAGGGGACTATGGCTACACCTTC. Its translation is CASSTTGDYGYTF.

This clone was seen only once. The chain has TRBV9 and TRBJ1-1; D remains unclear. The CDR3 is 13 amino acids. The V gene's germline CDR1 is SGDLS and CDR2 YYNGEE. Between the trimmed V and J ends, which lost 1 base and 4 bases, there was a span of 8 bases. The CDR3 DNA is TGTGCCAGCAGCGTACACATCAGCACTGAAGCTTTCTTT. Amino acids: CASSVHISTEAFF.

V is TRBV28 and J is TRBJ2-7; TRBD2 agrees at 8 bases. Germline values: CDR1 MDHEN, CDR2 SYDVKM. The CDR3 consists of 11 residues. V was pared by 11 bases and J by 6 bases, with 6 bases of the junction left unmatched. As DNA, the CDR3 is TGTGCCTCCGGGGGGGCGATCGAGCAGTACTTC. This translates into CASGGAIEQYF.

The chain employs TRBV2 and TRBJ1-2, with a weak D call TRBD1 (5 bases). The CDR3 covers 14 residues. With 5 bases removed from V and 4 bases from J, the gap between germline ends came to 14 bases. The germline V gene encodes CDR1 SNHLY and CDR2 FYNNEI. CDR3 in amino acids: CASSPRQSRYGYTF. The CDR3 nucleotides are TGTGCCAGCAGTCCCCGACAGAGCCGCTATGGCTACACCTTC.

The chain recombines TRBV15 with TRBJ2-3, with 9 bases lining up with TRBD1. Germline V lookup: CDR1 LNHNV, CDR2 YYDKDF (reference sequence). The J segment lost 6 bases and the V segment lost 0 bases, leaving 4 bases of the junction unmatched. The CDR3 has 15 amino acids. The CDR3 spells CATSREDRGFDTQYF. CDR3 nucleotides: TGTGCCACCAGCAGAGAAGACAGGGGGTTCGATACGCAGTATTTT.

The gene calls are TRBV27 and TRBJ2-7; D remains unclear. Trimming stripped 3 bases from V and 0 bases from J, with 6 bases between. The germline CDR1 and CDR2 sequences are MNHEY and SMNVEV (reference sequence). The CDR3 loop spans 13 amino acids. The DNA for the CDR3 is TGTGCCAGCAGTTTCGGTGTCTCCTACGAGCAGTACTTC. Translating gives CASSFGVSYEQYF.

The chain links TRBV29-1 to TRBJ2-7, with 12 bases aligning to TRBD2. V was pared by 6 bases and J by 1 base, with 4 bases of the junction left unmatched. Per the germline V gene, CDR1 is SQVTM and CDR2 is ANQGSEA. The CDR3 runs 14 residues. The CDR3 is CSVRLAGDSYEQYF. CDR3 nucleotide sequence: TGCAGCGTCCGACTAGCGGGAGATTCCTACGAGCAGTACTTC.

This chain uses TRBV7-9 with TRBJ2-7; the match to TRBD2 covers 7 bases. The V gene's germline CDR1 is SEHNR and CDR2 FQNEAQ (reference sequence). The trim removed 5 bases at V and 1 base at J, leaving 11 bases unmatched. The CDR3 is 16 amino acids. CDR3 in amino acids: CASSGRSAGVSYEQYF. In nucleotides, the CDR3 is TGTGCCAGCAGCGGTAGATCGGCGGGAGTGTCCTACGAGCAGTACTTC.

The chain recombines TRBV7-3 with TRBJ2-6, with 10 positions matching TRBD1. The germline V gene encodes CDR1 SGHTA and CDR2 FQGTGA. J lost 2 bases, V lost 5 bases, and 6 bases had no gene match. The length of the CDR3 is 17 residues. The CDR3 nucleotides are TGTGCCAGCAGCGCGGCCGGGACAGGGGCTGGGGCCAACGTCCTGACTTTC. Translated: CASSAAGTGAGANVLTF.

This clone showed up just a few times. CDR3 residues: CASSQGTGANQPQHF. The CDR3 DNA is TGTGCCAGCAGCCAAGGAACAGGGGCCAATCAGCCCCAGCATTTT. This chain links TRBV14 with TRBJ1-5, with 7 positions matching TRBD1. J was trimmed by 3 bases and V by 1 base; bases with no gene match: 3. CDR3 length: 15 residues. Germline CDR1 is SGHDN and CDR2 is FVKESK.

The table lists this clone with a few counts. The chain carries TRBV30 and TRBJ2-2; D is unclear. This CDR3 region has 11 residues. Germline CDR1 reads GTSNPN; CDR2 reads SVGIG (reference sequence). V dropped 0 bases and J dropped 8 bases, with 4 bases sitting between them. The CDR3 is CAWSVLGELFF. CDR3 DNA: TGTGCCTGGAGTGTTTTAGGGGAGCTGTTTTTT.

The chain uses TRBV9 and TRBJ2-7; D is possibly TRBD1 (7 bases). Germline-derived CDR1 and CDR2 are SGDLS and YYNGEE. V lost 0 bases and J 7 bases, leaving 17 bases between the germline ends. This CDR3 is built from 15 residues. In DNA form, the CDR3 reads TGTGCCAGCAGCGTAGTTTTGGGCAGGGGGGAAGAGCAGTACTTC. Its translation is CASSVVLGRGEEQYF.

The chain links TRBV5-6 to TRBJ1-1; TRBD1 matches at 10 bases. Germline V gene sequence: CDR1 SGHDT, CDR2 YYEEEE. This CDR3 is built from 16 residues. With 3 bases clipped from V and 4 bases from J, the junction kept 9 bases outside the gene matches. For the CDR3, the DNA is TGTGCCAGCAGCTGGGGACAGGGGACGATTGGCACTGAAGCTTTCTTT. This sequence encodes CASSWGQGTIGTEAFF.

This rearrangement joins TRBV28 to TRBJ2-7; TRBD1 aligns across 8 bases. This CDR3 has 14 residues. Trimming at V came to 4 bases and at J to 3 bases, leaving 5 bases not matched to a gene. CDR1 and CDR2 from the germline V gene are MDHEN and SYDVKM. The CDR3 region is CASSWDRFGYEQYF. Here the CDR3 DNA reads TGTGCCAGCAGTTGGGACAGGTTTGGCTACGAGCAGTACTTC.